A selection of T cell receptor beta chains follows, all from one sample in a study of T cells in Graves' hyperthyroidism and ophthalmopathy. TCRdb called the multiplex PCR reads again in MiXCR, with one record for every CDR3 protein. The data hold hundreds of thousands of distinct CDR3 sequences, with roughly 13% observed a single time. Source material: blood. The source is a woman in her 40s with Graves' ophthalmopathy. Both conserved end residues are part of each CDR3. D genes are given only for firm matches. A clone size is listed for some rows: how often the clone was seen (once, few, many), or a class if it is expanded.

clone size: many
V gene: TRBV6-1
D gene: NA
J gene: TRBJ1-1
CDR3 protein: CASSEAFMGQRNTEAFF
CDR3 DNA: TGTGCCAGCAGTGAAGCGTTCATGGGACAAAGAAACACTGAAGCTTTCTTT

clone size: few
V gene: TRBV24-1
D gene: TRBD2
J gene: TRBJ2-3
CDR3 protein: CATSDFSRGRDTDTQYF
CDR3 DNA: TGTGCCACCAGTGATTTCTCTCGCGGGAGGGACACAGATACGCAGTATTTT

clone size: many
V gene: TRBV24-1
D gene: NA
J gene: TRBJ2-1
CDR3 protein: CATSALGRSGEQFF
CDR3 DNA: TGTGCCACCAGTGCCCTGGGGAGAAGTGGTGAGCAGTTCTTC

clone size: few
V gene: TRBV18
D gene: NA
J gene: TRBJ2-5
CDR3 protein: CASSPPGRDEGTQYF
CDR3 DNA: TGTGCCAGCTCACCACCGGGCAGGGACGAGGGGACCCAGTACTTC

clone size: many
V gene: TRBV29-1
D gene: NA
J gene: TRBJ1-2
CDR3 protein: CSVDRVDRLYGYTF
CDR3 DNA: TGCAGCGTTGACCGGGTTGACAGGCTCTATGGCTACACCTTC

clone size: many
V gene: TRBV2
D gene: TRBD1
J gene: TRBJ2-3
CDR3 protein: CASSQKGQLSTDTQYF
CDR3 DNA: TGTGCCAGCAGCCAAAAGGGACAGCTTAGCACAGATACGCAGTATTTT

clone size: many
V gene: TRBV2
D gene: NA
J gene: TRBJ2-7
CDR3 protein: CASSGGVYEQYF
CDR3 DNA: TGTGCCAGCAGCGGGGGAGTCTACGAGCAGTACTTC

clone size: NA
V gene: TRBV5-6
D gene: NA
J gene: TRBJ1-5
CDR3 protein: CASSLFRGNQPQHF
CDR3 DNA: TGTGCCAGCAGCTTGTTCAGGGGCAATCAGCCCCAGCATTTT

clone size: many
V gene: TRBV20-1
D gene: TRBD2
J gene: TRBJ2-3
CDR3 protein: CSAFSGVGKTDTQYF
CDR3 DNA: TGCAGTGCTTTTAGCGGGGTAGGGAAAACAGATACGCAGTATTTT

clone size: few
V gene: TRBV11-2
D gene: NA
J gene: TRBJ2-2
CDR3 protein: CASSASRSWDTGELFF
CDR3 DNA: TGTGCCAGCAGCGCATCTAGGAGTTGGGACACCGGGGAGCTGTTTTTT

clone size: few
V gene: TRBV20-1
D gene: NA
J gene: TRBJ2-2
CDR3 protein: CSAPRGLPGELFF
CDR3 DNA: TGCAGTGCCCCAAGGGGCCTTCCCGGGGAGCTGTTTTTT

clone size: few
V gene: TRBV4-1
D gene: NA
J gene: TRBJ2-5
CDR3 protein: CASSQDETQETQYF
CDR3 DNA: TGCGCCAGCAGCCAAGATGAGACACAAGAGACCCAGTACTTC

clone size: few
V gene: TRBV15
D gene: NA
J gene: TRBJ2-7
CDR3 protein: CALGQATSYEQYF
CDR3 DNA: TGTGCCCTGGGGCAGGCAACCTCCTACGAGCAGTACTTC

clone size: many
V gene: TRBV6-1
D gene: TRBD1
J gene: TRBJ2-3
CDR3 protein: CASSDSNRGRTDTQYF
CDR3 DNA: TGTGCCAGCAGTGACTCTAACAGGGGGCGCACAGATACGCAGTATTTT

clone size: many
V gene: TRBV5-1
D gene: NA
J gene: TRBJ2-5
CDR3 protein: CASSYYRRTQETQYF
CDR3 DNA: TGCGCCAGCAGTTACTATCGACGGACACAAGAGACCCAGTACTTC

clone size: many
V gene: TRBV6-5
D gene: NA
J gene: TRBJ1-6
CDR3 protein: CASSYERRNSPLHF
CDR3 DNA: TGTGCCAGCAGTTATGAACGTCGCAATTCACCCCTCCACTTT